One and the same sample provided the 15 T cell receptor beta chains below, sequenced in a study of blood T cell repertoires in COVID-19. Assay used: immunoSEQ multiplex PCR; TCRdb lists only in-frame clones, some missing. The sample contains 60,000 or so clones, 82% of which appear only once. The sequenced material came from peripheral blood. Receptors originate from a human donor in a cohort sampled during active COVID-19.

V usage is TRBV21-1 and J usage is TRBJ2-7; TRBD1 was called by the table and not checked on the DNA. TRBV21-1 is classified as a pseudogene. The CDR3 has 22 amino acids. CDR3 protein: CASSKKGSARGQGRPGPYEQYF. CDR3 nucleotide sequence: TGTGCCAGCAGCAAAAAAGGGTCCGCAAGGGGACAGGGACGACCAGGGCCCTACGAGCAGTACTTC.

The chain is built from TRBV4-2 and TRBJ2-3; D is unclear. Germline CDR1 is LGHNA and CDR2 is YNFKEQ. Deletions cut 1 base from V and 3 bases from J, with 11 bases between. There are 15 residues in the CDR3. The CDR3 DNA is TGTGCCAGCAGCCAAGCAACCGCGGAAACAGATACGCAGTATTTT. This sequence encodes CASSQATAETDTQYF.

This chain links TRBV9 with TRBJ2-1; the match to TRBD2 covers 9 bases. The CDR3 sequence is 14 residues long. Unmatched junction bases numbered 9, after V lost 4 bases and J lost 10 bases. Germline CDR1 SGDLS, CDR2 YYNGEE. The CDR3 reads CASSFSGGYREQFF. The CDR3 nucleotides are TGTGCCAGCAGCTTTAGCGGGGGTTACAGGGAGCAGTTCTTC.

The rearrangement links TRBV7-8 to TRBJ1-3; no reliable D call. CDR1 SGHVS and CDR2 FQNEAQ come from the germline V gene. Trimming shortened V by 1 base and J by 8 bases, and 9 bases separated the two germline ends. The CDR3 contains 13 residues. CDR3 DNA sequence: TGTGCCAGCAGCTTAGACGGTCGCTACACCATATATTTT. This codes for CASSLDGRYTIYF.

The chain uses TRBV28 and TRBJ2-3; 10 nucleotides match TRBD1. Germline loops: CDR1 MDHEN, CDR2 SYDVKM. V dropped 5 bases and J dropped 11; count of bases not matched to a gene: 31. The CDR3 is 21 residues long. The CDR3 is CASSHPRWTGDRGIQGGGQYF. CDR3 nucleotide sequence: TGTGCCAGCAGTCATCCTCGTTGGACCGGGGACAGGGGAATTCAGGGCGGAGGGCAGTATTTT.

This sequence joins TRBV11-2 and TRBJ2-2, with 10 bases matching TRBD2. There are 17 residues in the CDR3. From germline, CDR1 is SGHAT and CDR2 FQNNGV. After removal of 7 bases from V and 0 bases from J, the junction contained 8 bases not matched to a gene. In DNA, the CDR3 is TGTGCCAGCACCATTAGGAGCGGGGGGGCGAACACCGGGGAGCTGTTTTTT. It yields the protein CASTIRSGGANTGELFF.

This clone was picked up many times. This chain links TRBV9 with TRBJ2-1; TRBD1 matches at 9 bases. The V segment lost 0 bases and the J segment 7 bases; nucleotides outside the gene matches: 8. This CDR3 is built from 16 residues. Per the germline V gene, CDR1 is SGDLS and CDR2 is YYNGEE. The CDR3 protein is CASSVDWGTGMNEQFF. CDR3 nucleotide sequence: TGTGCCAGCAGCGTAGATTGGGGGACAGGGATGAATGAGCAGTTCTTC.

V usage is TRBV7-6 and J usage is TRBJ2-4, with a possible D match to TRBD2 (5 bases). The ends were cut back, 5 bases at V and 10 bases at J, with 21 bases in the middle. The CDR3 extends over 15 amino acids. The V gene's germline CDR1 is SGHVS and CDR2 FNYEAQ. The CDR3 here is CASSPEAGPSAIQYF. The CDR3 DNA reads TGTGCCAGCAGCCCAGAGGCGGGCCCTTCCGCTATTCAGTACTTC.

The genes are TRBV30 and TRBJ1-1, with no clear D. Trimming removed 2 bases at V and 4 bases at J, with 11 bases between. CDR1 is GTSNPN and CDR2 is SVGIG in the germline V gene (reference sequence). The length of the CDR3 is 13 residues. CDR3 coding DNA: TGTGCCTGGAGTCGGGGAAAGGGCACTGAAGCTTTCTTT. Its protein product is CAWSRGKGTEAFF.

This chain links TRBV5-4 with TRBJ1-4, with D unclear. The CDR3 consists of 14 residues. Looked up from germline, CDR1 is SGHNT and CDR2 is YYREEE (reference sequence). V was trimmed by 4 bases and J by 5 bases, leaving 12 bases between them. CDR3 sequence (DNA): TGTGCCAGCAGCCGTGCGGGTGCGAATGAAAAACTGTTTTTT. Its protein product is CASSRAGANEKLFF.

V and J are TRBV5-1 and TRBJ2-7, with D perhaps TRBD1 (5 bases). The length of the CDR3 is 14 residues. Germline CDR1 and CDR2: SGHRS and YFSETQ. Trimming shortened V by 5 bases and J by 1 base, and 13 bases separated the two germline ends. The CDR3 spells CASRQGARSYEQYV. In DNA, the CDR3 is TGCGCCAGCAGACAAGGGGCCAGATCCTACGAGCAGTACGTC.

This clone showed up just a few times. The gene calls are TRBV7-9 and TRBJ2-3; 7 bases line up with TRBD2. This CDR3 is 17 amino acids long. Germline CDR1 is SEHNR and CDR2 is FQNEAQ (reference sequence). After removal of 5 bases from V and 2 bases from J, the junction contained 13 bases not matched to a gene. The CDR3 reads CASSSGTIGTNTDTQYF. The CDR3 region has the DNA TGTGCCAGCAGCAGTGGGACTATCGGAACAAACACAGATACGCAGTATTTT.

The chain is built from TRBV29-1 and TRBJ2-7; 9 bases line up with TRBD1. Looked up from germline, CDR1 is SQVTM and CDR2 is ANQGSEA. Unmatched junction bases numbered 7, after V lost 4 bases and J lost 6 bases. The CDR3 covers 13 residues. CDR3 sequence reads: CSVGGQGLGEQYF. CDR3 in DNA: TGCAGCGTTGGGGGACAGGGATTAGGCGAGCAGTACTTC.

The CDR3 region has the DNA TGTGCCAGCAGGCGGACTAGCTTTGAGACCCAGTACTTC. Protein product: CASRRTSFETQYF. The chain carries TRBV12-3 or TRBV12-4 and TRBJ2-5; 8 bases line up with TRBD2. The CDR3 consists of 13 residues. The ends lost 6 bases at V and 5 bases at J; junction bases unmatched: 5.

V gene TRBV19 combines with J gene TRBJ1-3; 9 bases fit TRBD1. The V gene end was trimmed by 5 bases and the J gene end by 4 bases; junction bases not matched to a gene: 9. CDR1 is LNHDA and CDR2 is SQIVND in the germline V gene (reference sequence). The CDR3 runs 16 residues. The CDR3 nucleotides are TGTGCCAGTAGTTCTCCCTCTGGGACAGGGGGAAACACCATATATTTT. Encoded protein: CASSSPSGTGGNTIYF.